These T cell receptor beta chains were read from a single sample in a study of T cell responses to AZD1222 COVID-19 vaccine. Assay: immunoSEQ multiplex PCR; the TCRdb copy retains only in-frame clones and omits some. The table lists some 19,000 clones, around 82% of them singletons. Sequenced here: peripheral blood, sampled on day 0 of AZD1222 vaccination. Every receptor here comes from an adult in good health. CDR3s include the opening cysteine and the closing phenylalanine or tryptophan. Fields, in order: clone size, D gene, V gene, J gene, CDR3 DNA, CDR3 protein. The D gene is left open where the match is weak. For some rows the clone size is stated as once, few or many, or as a class when expanded; others skip it.

.	.	TRBV28	TRBJ1-2	TGTGCCAGCAGTTTATTCCGAGGAGGGGAACTTGGCTACACCTTC	CASSLFRGGELGYTF
.	.	TRBV2	TRBJ2-3	TGTGCCAGCCAATGGGGCGGGGTCCTTAGGCCGGGAACGCAGTATTTT	CASQWGGVLRPGTQYF
.	.	TRBV7-6	TRBJ1-1	TGTGCCAGCACAAAGGGCGGGGCCACTGAAGCTTTCTTT	CASTKGGATEAFF
.	.	TRBV5-6	TRBJ2-5	TGTGCCAGCAGTAGGACAGAAAAACGGGAGACCCAGTACTTC	CASSRTEKRETQYF
once	TRBD2	TRBV19	TRBJ2-5	TGTGCCAGTAAGGCGGGCAGCATAGCGGGGGGGCAAGAGACCCAGTACTTC	CASKAGSIAGGQETQYF
.	TRBD1	TRBV6-5	TRBJ2-3	TGTGCCAGCAGCCCCCGGACAGGGGATACGCAGTATTTT	CASSPRTGDTQYF
.	.	TRBV2	TRBJ2-7	TGTGCCAGCAGGGGCAGGGAGGTGGACTACGAGCAGTACTTC	CASRGREVDYEQYF
once	.	TRBV5-6	TRBJ2-7	TGTGCCAGCAGCTTGCGGTCGGGGGGCAGCAACGAGCAGTACTTC	CASSLRSGGSNEQYF
.	TRBD2	TRBV2	TRBJ2-1	TGTGCCAGCAGTGAGGGGAGCGGGGGGTGGAATGAGCAGTTCTTC	CASSEGSGGWNEQFF
.	.	TRBV3-1/TRBV3-2	TRBJ1-6	TGTGCCAGCAGCCAAGGGACGCGCGCGAATTCACCCCTCCACTTT	CASSQGTRANSPLHF
.	.	TRBV6-5	TRBJ2-5	TGTGCCAGCAGTCCAGGACATACATTCTTGGAGACCCAGTACTTC	CASSPGHTFLETQYF
.	.	TRBV11-1	TRBJ2-5	TGTGCCAGCAGCGGTATAGCGGAAGAGACCCAGTACTTC	CASSGIAEETQYF
.	TRBD1	TRBV5-1	TRBJ2-7	TGCGCCAGCAACCCGGGACAGGGGGCGAGCGAGCAGTACTTC	CASNPGQGASEQYF
.	.	TRBV2	TRBJ2-2	TGTGCCAGCAGGGCGGGACCCACGAACACCGGGGAGCTGTTTTTT	CASRAGPTNTGELFF
few	TRBD1	TRBV4-3	TRBJ1-1	TGCGCCAGCAGCCAAGATCGAGGGGGCAGGACTGAAGCTTTCTTT	CASSQDRGGRTEAFF
.	TRBD2	TRBV5-5	TRBJ2-7	TGTGCCAGCAGCTTAGGACTAGCTGGGGACGAGCAGTACTTC	CASSLGLAGDEQYF
.	.	TRBV7-2	TRBJ1-1	TGTGCCAGCAGCTCGTTGACAGGGAACACTGAAGCTTTCTTT	CASSSLTGNTEAFF
.	TRBD1	TRBV28	TRBJ1-2	TGTGCCAGCAGTTTATCGGACCCCCAACCCGGGACAGGGGACGGCTACACCTTC	CASSLSDPQPGTGDGYTF
.	TRBD1	TRBV29-1	TRBJ2-1	TGCAGCGGATTCCGGGACAGGGGACATGAGCAGTTCTTC	CSGFRDRGHEQFF
.	.	TRBV28	TRBJ2-2	TGTGCCAGCAGTTTAGACGTAGCGGCGAACACCGGGGAGCTGTTTTTT	CASSLDVAANTGELFF
.	TRBD2	TRBV29-1	TRBJ2-1	TGCAGCGTTGAACCATCAGCGGGGGACGTATACAATGAGCAGTTCTTC	CSVEPSAGDVYNEQFF
once	.	TRBV28	TRBJ1-1	TGTGCCAGCGGGCGGGCATTGAACACTGAAGCTTTCTTT	CASGRALNTEAFF
.	.	TRBV28	TRBJ1-5	TGTGCCAGCAGTCCTCCCGGGGGGATAAGGATTCGGCCCCAGCATTTT	CASSPPGGIRIRPQHF
.	.	TRBV16	TRBJ2-1	TGTGCCAGCAGCCAACTCCGGGAGTCCAATGAGCAGTTCTTC	CASSQLRESNEQFF
few	.	TRBV5-1	TRBJ1-2	TGCGCCAGCAGCTTGAGGGTAGACAGTAACTATGGCTACACCTTC	CASSLRVDSNYGYTF
.	TRBD1	TRBV30	TRBJ2-7	TGTGCCTGGAGTATTGGACAGGGGGCGGACGAGCAGTACTTC	CAWSIGQGADEQYF
.	.	TRBV24-1	TRBJ2-7	TGTGCCACCAGTGACCCTACGACTTGGGAGCAGTACTTC	CATSDPTTWEQYF
.	.	TRBV28	TRBJ2-2	TGTGCCAGCAGTTTAGGGCAGTACACCGGGGAGCTGTTTTTT	CASSLGQYTGELFF
.	TRBD1	TRBV10-3	TRBJ2-1	TGTGCCATCAGTGGCCCCGGGACAGAGAAGAATGAGCAGTTCTTC	CAISGPGTEKNEQFF
.	TRBD2	TRBV6-5	TRBJ2-5	TGTGCCAGCACTGGGACTAGCGGGGGAGAGACCCAGTACTTC	CASTGTSGGETQYF
.	TRBD1	TRBV5-1	TRBJ2-1	TGCGCCAGCAGCTGGGGACAGAGCTCCTACAATGAGCAGTTCTTC	CASSWGQSSYNEQFF
once	.	TRBV2	TRBJ2-6	TGTGCCAGCAGAGCAGGGGTCGCCTCTGGGGCCAACGTCCTGACTTTC	CASRAGVASGANVLTF
.	.	TRBV18	TRBJ2-7	TGTGCCAGCTCACCTACGGACACAGCCGGTTACGAGCAGTACTTC	CASSPTDTAGYEQYF
.	TRBD2	TRBV28	TRBJ2-3	TGTGCCAGCAGTCAAGCGGGGTCAGATACGCAGTATTTT	CASSQAGSDTQYF
once	.	TRBV29-1	TRBJ1-1	TGCAGCGTTTACGGAACGGCGGCTGAAGCTTTCTTT	CSVYGTAAEAFF
.	TRBD1	TRBV28	TRBJ2-7	TGTGCCAGCAGGAGAACAGGGGCATACGAGCAGTACTTC	CASRRTGAYEQYF
few	.	TRBV10-1	TRBJ2-7	TGCGCCAGCAGTGAACTCGGCGGGGAGCAGTACTTC	CASSELGGEQYF
.	.	TRBV4-3	TRBJ1-3	TGCGCCAGCAGCCAAGATGGGGGGCTGGCTGGAAACACCATATATTTT	CASSQDGGLAGNTIYF
few	.	TRBV6-5	TRBJ2-5	TGTGCCAGCAGTCTCTCGACGTGGGAGACCCAGTACTTC	CASSLSTWETQYF
.	.	TRBV28	TRBJ2-3	TGTGCCAGCAGGGGCGAGACAGATACGCAGTATTTT	CASRGETDTQYF
.	.	TRBV19	TRBJ2-1	TGTGCCAGTAACCTCGGTCCGCTAGGGAAGAACAATGAGCAGTTCTTC	CASNLGPLGKNNEQFF